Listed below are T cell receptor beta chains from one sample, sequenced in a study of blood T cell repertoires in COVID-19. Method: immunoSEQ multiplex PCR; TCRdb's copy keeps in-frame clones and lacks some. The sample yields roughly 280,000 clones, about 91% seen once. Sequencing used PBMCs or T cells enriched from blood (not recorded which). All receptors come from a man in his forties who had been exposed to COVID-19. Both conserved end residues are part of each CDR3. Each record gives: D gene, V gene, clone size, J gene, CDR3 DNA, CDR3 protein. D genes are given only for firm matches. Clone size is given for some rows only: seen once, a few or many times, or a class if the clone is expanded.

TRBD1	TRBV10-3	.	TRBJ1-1	TGTGCCATCAGGAGACAGGGGAACACTGAAGCTTTCTTT	CAIRRQGNTEAFF
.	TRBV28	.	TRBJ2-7	TGTGCCAGTATTGCCCCGGGAGCCCCAACCTACGAGCAGTACTTC	CASIAPGAPTYEQYF
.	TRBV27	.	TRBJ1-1	TGTGCCAGCAGGGTACGGGGAATGAACACTGAAGCTTTCTTT	CASRVRGMNTEAFF
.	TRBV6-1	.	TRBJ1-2	TGTGCCAGCAGTGAAGCGCAAGGCAGGGGAGTAGGATATGGCTACACCTTC	CASSEAQGRGVGYGYTF
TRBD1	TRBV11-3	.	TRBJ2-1	TGTGCCAGCAGCTCCCGGACAGGGTCCTACAATGAGCAGTTCTTC	CASSSRTGSYNEQFF
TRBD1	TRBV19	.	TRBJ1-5	TGTGCCAGTAGTATTCTTGAGACAGGGTTTCAGCCCCAGCATTTT	CASSILETGFQPQHF
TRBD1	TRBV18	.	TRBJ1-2	TGTGCCAGCTCACCACGGACAGGGGCCAATAACTATGGCTACACCTTC	CASSPRTGANNYGYTF
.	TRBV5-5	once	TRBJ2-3	TGTGCCAGCAGCTTAAGCGTATGGCGGGACACAGATACGCAGTATTTT	CASSLSVWRDTDTQYF
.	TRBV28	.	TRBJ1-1	TGTGCCAGCAGTCCCCAGACAGCTATGAACACTGAAGCTTTCTTT	CASSPQTAMNTEAFF
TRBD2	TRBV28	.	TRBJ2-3	TGTGCCAGCAAACAACCGCCTGGCGGGGGGCATGTGTATTTT	CASKQPPGGGHVYF
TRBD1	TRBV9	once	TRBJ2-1	TGTGCCAGCAGCGTAGGGACAGGGGCGGGGGAGCAGTTCTTC	CASSVGTGAGEQFF
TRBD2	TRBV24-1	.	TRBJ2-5	TGTGCCACCAGTGATGGGTTGTGGGAGGGCCGGGAGACCCAGTACTTC	CATSDGLWEGRETQYF
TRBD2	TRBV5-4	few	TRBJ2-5	TGTGCCAGCAGCTTGGGGATACGGACTAGCGGGTCGCAAGAGACCCAGTACTTC	CASSLGIRTSGSQETQYF
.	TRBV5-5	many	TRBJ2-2	TGTGCCAGCAGTCCCCTCGGACAGAGACTATATGGCACCGGGGAGCTGTTTTTT	CASSPLGQRLYGTGELFF
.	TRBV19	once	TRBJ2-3	TGTGCCAGTAGTAGGGGCACGGATACGCAGTATTTT	CASSRGTDTQYF
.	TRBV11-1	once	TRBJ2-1	TGTGCCAGCATTCCGCCGGGGGTAAACAATGAGCAGTTCTTC	CASIPPGVNNEQFF
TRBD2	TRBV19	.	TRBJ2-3	TGTGCCAGTACCACTAGCGGGAGTCACGGAGATACGCAGTATTTT	CASTTSGSHGDTQYF
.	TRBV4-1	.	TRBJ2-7	TGCGCCAGCAGCCAGGCTTCAGGACAGAGCTCCTACGAGCAGTACTTC	CASSQASGQSSYEQYF
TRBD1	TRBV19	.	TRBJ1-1	TGTGCCAGCAGTTTACGACAGGGATCTCGAACTGAAGCTTTCTTT	CASSLRQGSRTEAFF
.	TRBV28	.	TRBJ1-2	TGTGCCAGCAGTTTTACTAATTTAGGACTTGGCTACACCTTC	CASSFTNLGLGYTF
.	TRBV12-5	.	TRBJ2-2	TGTGCTAGTGGCTCGAACACCGGGGAGCTGTTTTTT	CASGSNTGELFF
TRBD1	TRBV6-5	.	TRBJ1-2	TGTGCCAGCAGCCAAGGGGGGACAGTGTATGGCTACACCTTC	CASSQGGTVYGYTF
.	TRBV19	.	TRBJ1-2	TGTGCCAGTACCCCACGGCAGGGGCACTATGGCTACACCTTC	CASTPRQGHYGYTF
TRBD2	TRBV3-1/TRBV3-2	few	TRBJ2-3	TGTGCCAGCAGCCATTGGCGGAGCGGGAGTGCGGATACGCAGTATTTT	CASSHWRSGSADTQYF
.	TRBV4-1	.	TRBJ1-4	TGCGCCAGCAGCCCACAACAGGGAGTGGATGAAAAACTGTTTTTT	CASSPQQGVDEKLFF
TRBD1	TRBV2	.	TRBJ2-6	TGTGCCAGCAGTGAGCAGATCGGGACAGCTAGCTCTGGGGCCAACGTCCTGACTTTC	CASSEQIGTASSGANVLTF
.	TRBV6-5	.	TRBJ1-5	TGTGCCAGCAGTCAACAGGGCCATAGCAATCAGCCCCAGCATTTT	CASSQQGHSNQPQHF
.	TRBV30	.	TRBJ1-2	TGTGCCTGGGCGACAGGCGGAACCTATGGCTACACCTTC	CAWATGGTYGYTF
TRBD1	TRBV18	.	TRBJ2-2	TGTGCCAGCTCACCACTCCGCGGACAGGCGTTCACCGGGGAGCTGTTTTTT	CASSPLRGQAFTGELFF
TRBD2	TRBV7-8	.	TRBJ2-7	TGTGCCAGCAGCTTAGTAGGGGCGGGAGGCTCCTACGAGCAGTACTTC	CASSLVGAGGSYEQYF
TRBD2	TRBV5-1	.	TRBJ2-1	TGCGCCAGCAGCTTGGGGTCTAGCGGTTCCTACAATGAGCAGTTCTTC	CASSLGSSGSYNEQFF
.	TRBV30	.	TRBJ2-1	TGTGCCTGGATGAAGAGCTCCTACAATGAGCAGTTCTTC	CAWMKSSYNEQFF
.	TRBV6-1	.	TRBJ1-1	TGTGCCAGCAGTGATTTTTCGTTGCAGGGCGACGACATTGAAGCTTTCTTT	CASSDFSLQGDDIEAFF
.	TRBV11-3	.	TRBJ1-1	TGTGCCAGCAGCTTAGGTGGGAGAGCTGAAGCTTTCTTT	CASSLGGRAEAFF
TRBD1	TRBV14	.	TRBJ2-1	TGTGCCAGCAGCCGGGGACAGGGGATTGGGGATGAGCAGTTCTTC	CASSRGQGIGDEQFF
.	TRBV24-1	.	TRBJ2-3	TGTGCCACCAGTGACTGGAGTGGGAGCACCCCAGATACGCAGTATTTT	CATSDWSGSTPDTQYF
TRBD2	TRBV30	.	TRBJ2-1	TGTGCCTGGGAAAACGGGAGGGCCTCTGGGAATGAGCAGTTCTTC	CAWENGRASGNEQFF
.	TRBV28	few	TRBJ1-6	TGTGCCACCAAGACAGCTGGCTCCTATAATTCACCCCTCCACTTT	CATKTAGSYNSPLHF
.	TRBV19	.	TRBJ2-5	TGTGCCAGTAGCCCCCAAGGGGAGGGCAGGGGGCGACGGGAGACCCAGTACTTC	CASSPQGEGRGRRETQYF
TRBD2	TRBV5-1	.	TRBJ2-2	TGCGCCAGCAGCTTTTATGCGGGAGGGTCCACCGGGGAGCTGTTTTTT	CASSFYAGGSTGELFF
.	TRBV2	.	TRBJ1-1	TGTGCCAGCAGTTACTTAACAGATTCCATGAACACTGAAGCTTTCTTT	CASSYLTDSMNTEAFF
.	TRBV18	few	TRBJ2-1	TGTGCCAGCTCACTTACGTCAGGTTCGCAGTTCTTC	CASSLTSGSQFF
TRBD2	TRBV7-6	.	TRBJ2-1	TGTGCCAGCAGCTTATACTCTAGCGGGAGCGATGAGCAGTTCTTC	CASSLYSSGSDEQFF
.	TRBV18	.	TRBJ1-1	TGTGCCAGCTCACCGAGACAGAACACTGAAGCTTTCTTT	CASSPRQNTEAFF
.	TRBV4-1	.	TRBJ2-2	TGCGCCAGCAGCCAAGAGGGGGGAACGAACACCGGGGAGCTGTTTTTT	CASSQEGGTNTGELFF